The clone carrying this T cell receptor (beta chain) was seen just once. Constant-segment primers and 5'RACE yielded cDNA libraries for TCR alpha and TCR beta, each carrying sample barcodes and UMIs. MiXCR, applied by TCRdb to the 5' RACE reads, yields one record per CDR3 protein. The sample records 400,000 to 500,000 distinct CDR3 sequences, roughly 20% being singletons. This record belongs to a study of T-cell memory formation after mild COVID-19. This sequence originates from an adult woman who had mild COVID-19 (a few samples of this study predate the infection). Cell type and time point are not known. Sequenced sample: PBMCs or a T cell subset sorted from them (not recorded which).

In DNA form, the CDR3 reads TGCGCCAGCAGCCAGGGGGAGCGGACGACCTACTACGAGCAGTACTTC. Translation: CASSQGERTTYYEQYF. V usage is TRBV5-1 and J usage is TRBJ2-7; TRBD1 matches 7 bases. The CDR3 totals 16 residues. The germline gives CDR1 SGHRS, CDR2 YFSETQ. V shed 4 bases and J 3 bases; nucleotides not matched to a gene: 13.